This passage covers 23 T cell receptor beta chains from one sample sequenced in a study of CD8 T cells in ankylosing spondylitis. TCRdb ran MiXCR on the 5' RACE reads and lists one entry per CDR3 protein. The table records about 220,000 distinct CDR3 sequences, 8% to 11% of them present only once. The sequenced sample consisted of blood, either unsorted or a sorted T cell fraction (not recorded which). The receptors come from a male donor with ankylosing spondylitis or in good health (not recorded which).

CDR3 region: CASSPGTGTNQPQHF. The CDR3 coding sequence is TGTGCCAGCAGCCCGGGGACAGGTACCAATCAGCCCCAGCATTTT. This chain uses TRBV3-1 with TRBJ1-5; 8 bases match TRBD1. Germline V gene data show CDR1 as LGHDT and CDR2 as YNNKEL (reference sequence). The CDR3 extends over 15 amino acids. Trimming at V came to 4 bases and at J to 3 bases, leaving 5 bases not matched to a gene.

In regard to this clonotype: This may stem from a read error, because a much larger clone lies one nucleotide away. CDR3 sequence (DNA): TGTGCCAACAGCTTAGCTCTACAGGGTTTGTACGAGCAGTACTTC. This translates into CANSLALQGLYEQYF. The chain carries TRBV7-8 and TRBJ2-7; tentative D call: TRBD1 (6 bases). This CDR3 spans 15 amino acids. CDR1 is SGHVS and CDR2 is FQNEAQ in the germline V gene.

This clonotype was observed a few times. V is TRBV6-1 and J is TRBJ1-4, with D unclear. Germline CDR1 and CDR2: MNHNS and SASEGT. Trimming removed 5 bases at V and 6 bases at J, with 16 bases between. The CDR3 has 15 amino acids. Here the CDR3 reads CASSPSGYPDEKLFF. CDR3 nucleotides: TGTGCCAGCAGTCCGTCGGGGTATCCAGATGAAAAACTGTTTTTT.

This clonotype was recorded a few times. This sequence joins TRBV3-1 and TRBJ2-2, with D possibly matching TRBD2 (6 bases). Trimming stripped 5 bases from V and 6 bases from J, with 19 bases between. In germline, CDR1 is LGHDT, CDR2 YNNKEL (reference sequence). The CDR3 runs 16 residues. This CDR3 is CASSFRDGGPSGELFF. The CDR3 coding sequence is TGTGCCAGCAGCTTCCGGGACGGGGGTCCCTCCGGGGAGCTGTTTTTT.

The rearrangement links TRBV7-2 to TRBJ2-7; the D is unclear. V dropped 5 bases and J dropped 0 bases, with 14 bases sitting between them. CDR3 length: 15 residues. From germline, CDR1 is SGHTA and CDR2 FQGNSA. CDR3 nucleotides: TGTGCCAGCAGCCCCGGACCCTATGTCTCCTACGAGCAGTACTTC. Translation gives CASSPGPYVSYEQYF.

This clonotype was detected ten times or more. The chain employs TRBV5-1 and TRBJ2-2, with D unclear. The germline V gene encodes CDR1 SGHRS and CDR2 YFSETQ. The CDR3 sequence is 16 residues long. V dropped 3 bases and J dropped 3 bases, with 15 bases sitting between them. CDR3 sequence (DNA): TGCGCCAGCAGCTCGACCCCAGCTCCATACACCGGGGAGCTGTTTTTT. It specifies CASSSTPAPYTGELFF.

This chain uses TRBV5-1 with TRBJ2-2; 8 nucleotides align to TRBD2. This CDR3 contains 16 residues. Trimming cost V 2 bases and J 7 bases; bases outside gene matches: 10. The germline V gene has CDR1 SGHRS and CDR2 YFSETQ. CDR3 amino acids: CASSLVLAGAGGELFF. The CDR3 DNA is TGCGCCAGCAGCTTAGTTCTAGCGGGTGCCGGCGGGGAGCTGTTTTTT.

In this sample, this clonotype turned up many times. This chain uses TRBV6-5 with TRBJ2-7; D may match TRBD1 or TRBD2 (5 bases each). CDR1 MNHEY and CDR2 SVGAGI come from the germline V gene. CDR3 size: 13 residues. Trimming removed 4 bases at V and 5 bases at J, with 12 bases between. This CDR3 is CASSFERDHEQYF. The CDR3, as DNA: TGTGCCAGCAGTTTCGAGAGGGACCACGAGCAGTACTTC.

The chain combines TRBV10-3 with TRBJ2-3; a possible D gene is TRBD2 (7 bases). The germline V gene has CDR1 ENHRY and CDR2 SYGVKD. The CDR3 runs to 14 residues. V was trimmed by 6 bases and J by 2 bases, leaving 12 bases between them. CDR3 protein: CAIRAGADTDTQYF. DNA of the CDR3: TGTGCCATCAGGGCGGGGGCCGACACAGATACGCAGTATTTT.

This clonotype occurred many times. This chain connects TRBV11-2 to TRBJ1-4, with TRBD1 identical over 8 bases. The CDR3 length is 17 residues. The germline V gene has CDR1 SGHAT and CDR2 FQNNGV. Germline trimming cut 3 bases from V and 2 bases from J; bases unmatched to any gene: 8. The CDR3 protein is CASSFGQGMVTNEKLFF. For the CDR3, the DNA is TGTGCCAGCAGCTTCGGACAGGGCATGGTGACTAATGAAAAACTGTTTTTT. Together with reference TRBV11-2 and TRBJ1-4, the CDR3 gives the full variable domain: EAGVAQSPRYKIIEKRQSVAFWCNPISGHATLYWYQQILGQGPKLLIQFQNNGVVDDSQLPKDRFSAERLKGVDSTLKIQPAKLEDSAVYLCASSFGQGMVTNEKLFFGSGTQLSVL.

With regard to this clonotype: This may stem from a read error, because a much larger clone lies one nucleotide away. V usage is TRBV2 and J usage is TRBJ1-5; D is unclear. Germline lookup yields CDR1 SNHLY and CDR2 FYNNEI. CDR3 size: 13 residues. Trimming took off 7 bases at V and 7 bases at J, with 14 bases between the two ends. The CDR3 spells CASTVRRSQPQHF. The CDR3 DNA reads as TGTGCCAGCACTGTTAGAAGATCCCAGCCCCAGCATTTT. Full variable domain (remainder filled in from reference TRBV2 and TRBJ1-5): EPEVTQTPSHQVTQMGQEVILRCVPISNHLYFYWYRQILGQKVEFLVSFYNNEISEKSEIFDDQFSVERPDGSNFTLKIRSTKLEDSAMYFCASTVRRSQPQHFGDGTRLSIL.

In this sample, this clonotype turned up many times. This sequence joins TRBV5-1 and TRBJ2-5; 9 bases fit TRBD1. The CDR3 runs 15 residues. V shed 4 bases and J 2 bases; nucleotides not matched to a gene: 6. Germline loops: CDR1 SGHRS, CDR2 YFSETQ. The CDR3 sequence: CASSPAGQGQETQYF. CDR3 DNA sequence: TGCGCCAGCAGCCCAGCGGGACAGGGTCAAGAGACCCAGTACTTC.

The chain links TRBV7-9 to TRBJ2-2, with D tentatively TRBD1 (6 bases). The CDR3 sequence is 15 residues long. Germline V gene lookup returns CDR1 SEHNR and CDR2 FQNEAQ (reference sequence). V was cut by 6 bases and J by 1 base, with 12 bases left in between. CDR3 DNA sequence: TGTGCCAGCAGTACGGGACATCAGAACACCGGGGAGCTGTTTTTT. Its translation: CASSTGHQNTGELFF.

This clonotype was observed many times. The chain is built from TRBV20-1 and TRBJ2-5, with D perhaps being TRBD1 or TRBD2 (5 bases each). This CDR3 region has 12 residues. Germline-derived CDR1 and CDR2 are DFQATT and SNEGSKA (reference sequence). In nucleotides, the CDR3 is TGCAGCCTATGGGACGTCCAAGAGACCCAGTACTTC. This encodes CSLWDVQETQYF.

In the case of this clonotype: This may be a read error, as it is one base from a much larger clone. This sequence joins TRBV29-1 and TRBJ2-3; either TRBD1 or TRBD2 may fit D (5 bases each). CDR1 and CDR2 from the germline V gene are SQVTM and ANQGSEA. Trimming removed 0 bases from V and 2 bases from J, with 15 bases in between. This CDR3 comprises 16 residues. CDR3 sequence (DNA): TGCAGCGTTGAAGATTCTGCGCCGGGGCTCACAGATACGCAGTATTTT. Translating it yields CSVEDSAPGLTDTQYF.

The chain uses TRBV20-1 and TRBJ1-5; D is possibly TRBD1 (7 bases). The J call is in doubt because the DNA end fits TRBJ2-3 better. Germline-derived CDR1 and CDR2 are DFQATT and SNEGSKA (reference sequence). The length of the CDR3 is 16 residues. The CDR3 loop is CSARDAQGGGWQPQYF. CDR3 DNA sequence: TGCAGTGCTAGAGACGCCCAGGGGGGCGGATGGCAGCCCCAGTATTTT.

This clonotype was seen many times. The chain is built from TRBV28 and TRBJ1-6; TRBD1 agrees at 9 bases. Trimming at V came to 5 bases and at J to 7 bases, leaving 12 bases not matched to a gene. The CDR3 contains 17 residues. The V gene's germline CDR1 is MDHEN and CDR2 SYDVKM. CDR3 protein: CASSTIRDRAINSPLHF. DNA for the CDR3: TGTGCCAGCAGTACTATCCGGGACAGGGCTATAAATTCACCCCTCCACTTT.

This clonotype occurred many times. The rearrangement joins TRBV7-3 to TRBJ2-5, with a possible D match to TRBD2 (6 bases). V lost 5 bases to trimming and J lost 5 bases, with 18 bases between them. The CDR3 consists of 15 residues. CDR1 SGHTA and CDR2 FQGTGA come from the germline V gene. CDR3 region: CASSPTSSVGETQYF. The CDR3 nucleotides are TGTGCCAGCAGCCCGACTAGTAGTGTAGGGGAGACCCAGTACTTC.

In this sample, this clonotype turned up many times. This sequence joins TRBV12-3 or TRBV12-4 and TRBJ2-1; the D gene is possibly TRBD2 (5 bases). Trimming shortened V by 5 bases and J by 1 base, and 12 bases separated the two germline ends. The CDR3 contains 15 residues. CDR3 DNA: TGTGCCAGCAGTCCAGACGGGAAATCCTACAATGAGCAGTTCTTC. It codes for CASSPDGKSYNEQFF.

In its sample, this clonotype was seen many times. The chain has TRBV24-1 and TRBJ2-1; tentatively, D is TRBD1 (6 bases). Trimming stripped 0 bases from V and 2 bases from J, with 10 bases between. CDR1 is KGHDR, CDR2 SFDVKD, per germline. This CDR3 is 16 amino acids long. CDR3: CATSDLGRGTYNEQFF. The CDR3 DNA reads as TGTGCCACCAGTGATTTGGGCAGGGGTACCTACAATGAGCAGTTCTTC.

This clonotype was picked up many times. This chain connects TRBV7-2 to TRBJ2-7, with 15 bases that match TRBD2. CDR1 and CDR2 (germline): SGHTA, FQGNSA. Trimming cost V 4 bases and J 7 bases; bases outside gene matches: 8. The CDR3 consists of 16 residues. Here the CDR3 DNA reads TGTGCCAGCAGCTCGGGACTAGCGGGGGGACTTGGGGAGCAGTACTTC. Its protein product is CASSSGLAGGLGEQYF.

This clonotype was observed at least ten times. The junction shows a germline mismatch at one end, possibly a read error. The chain employs TRBV24-1 and TRBJ1-1; D gene ambiguous. Germline lookup yields CDR1 KGHDR and CDR2 SFDVKD. This CDR3 contains 12 residues. CDR3 nucleotides: TGTGCCACCAGTGATGGCGACACTAAAGCTTTCTTT. Translation gives CATSDGDTKAFF.

This clonotype was seen ten or more times. The chain uses TRBV5-1 and TRBJ2-1, with unresolved D. Germline CDR1 and CDR2: SGHRS and YFSETQ. The CDR3 contains 13 residues. The V end was cut by 4 bases, the J end by 6 bases, with 11 bases between. The CDR3 DNA follows: TGCGCCAGCAGCCCCGCGCCCCCCAATGAGCAGTTCTTC. Translation gives CASSPAPPNEQFF.